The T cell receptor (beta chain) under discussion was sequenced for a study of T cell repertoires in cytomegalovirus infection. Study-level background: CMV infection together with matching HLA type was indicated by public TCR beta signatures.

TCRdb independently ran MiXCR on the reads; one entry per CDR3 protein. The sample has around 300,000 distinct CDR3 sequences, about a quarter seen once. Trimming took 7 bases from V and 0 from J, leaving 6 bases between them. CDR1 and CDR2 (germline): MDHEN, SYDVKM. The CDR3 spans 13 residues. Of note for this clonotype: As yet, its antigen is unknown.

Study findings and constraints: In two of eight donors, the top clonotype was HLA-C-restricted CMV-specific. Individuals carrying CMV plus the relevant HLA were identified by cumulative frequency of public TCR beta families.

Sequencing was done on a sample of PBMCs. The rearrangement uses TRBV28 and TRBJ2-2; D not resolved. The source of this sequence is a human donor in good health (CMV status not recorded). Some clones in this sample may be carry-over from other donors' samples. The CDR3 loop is CASTPANTGELFF. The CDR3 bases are TGTGCCAGCACCCCCGCGAACACCGGGGAGCTGTTTTTT.